This entry concerns a single T cell receptor beta chain. The data belong to a study of blood T cell repertoires in COVID-19. Only in-frame clones appear in the TCRdb table, and some are missing; sequencing was by immunoSEQ multiplex PCR. The sample shows approximately 54,000 clones, roughly 79% of them seen only once. The germline CDR1 and CDR2 sequences are SGHVS and FNYEAQ. V was pared by 1 base and J by 5 bases, with 7 bases of the junction left unmatched. CDR3 length: 18 amino acids. Input material: peripheral blood. The chain employs TRBV7-6 and TRBJ2-2, with 13 bases fitting TRBD2. This sequence was found in a woman in her sixties with acute or convalescent COVID-19. The CDR3 loop reads CASSLVTSGGAQTGELFF. CDR3 coding DNA: TGTGCCAGCAGCTTAGTTACTAGCGGGGGGGCCCAGACCGGGGAGCTGTTTTTT.